Presented here are 14 T cell receptor beta chains from one specimen sequenced in a study of identifying expanded T cells in peripheral blood. Here immunoSEQ multiplex PCR was the method, and the copy in TCRdb shows in-frame clones only, minus some. The table includes some 100,000 clones, around 89% detected once. The sequencing input was blood. The origin of the receptors is a person aged 18-69 years in good health.

This clone is a singleton in its sample. CDR3 nucleotide sequence: TGTGCCAGCAGTTCCCTGACAGATATGAACACTGAAGCTTTCTTT. Its protein is CASSSLTDMNTEAFF. The chain links TRBV6-6 to TRBJ1-1; possibly TRBD1 for D (5 bases). The CDR3 extends over 15 amino acids. V lost 4 bases, J lost 0 bases, and 12 bases lay in between. The germline V gene has CDR1 MNHNY and CDR2 SVGAGI (reference sequence).

V usage is TRBV19 and J usage is TRBJ1-4; possible D gene TRBD1, 5 bases. The germline CDR1 and CDR2 sequences are LNHDA and SQIVND (reference sequence). This CDR3 comprises 16 residues. V gave up 8 bases and J gave up 0 bases, with 16 bases separating them. The CDR3 bases are TGTGCCAGTCGAACGACAGACAGCGCAACTAATGAAAAACTGTTTTTT. Encoded protein: CASRTTDSATNEKLFF.

J is TRBJ2-5 and V is TRBV7-2; a weak D match, TRBD2 (5 bases). This CDR3 is built from 14 residues. V was pared by 7 bases and J by 3 bases, with 15 bases between. Germline V lookup: CDR1 SGHTA, CDR2 FQGNSA. The CDR3 bases are TGTGCCAGCACCCTATCCAGAGGGAAAGAGACCCAGTACTTC. This codes for CASTLSRGKETQYF.

This chain joins TRBV6-6 and TRBJ2-1; 13 nucleotides agree with TRBD2. The CDR3 length is 15 residues. Germline values: CDR1 MNHNY, CDR2 SVGAGI (reference sequence). V lost 7 bases, J lost 9 bases, and 9 bases stayed unmatched. The DNA for the CDR3 is TGTGCCAGCATCCCTACTAGCGGGGGGGACGGTGAGCAGTTCTTC. As protein: CASIPTSGGDGEQFF.

This chain links TRBV18 with TRBJ2-1; no reliable D call. Per germline, CDR1 KGHSH and CDR2 LQKENI. The V gene lost 3 bases and the J gene lost 6 bases, with 12 bases spanning the gap. The CDR3 has 14 residues. The CDR3 region is CASSPPHPANEQFF. The CDR3 nucleotides read TGTGCCAGCTCACCTCCCCACCCAGCCAATGAGCAGTTCTTC.

This clone was recorded only once. The chain employs TRBV6-1 and TRBJ2-7, with D perhaps matching TRBD1 (6 bases). The CDR3 totals 13 residues. Trimming removed 3 bases from V and 2 bases from J, with 8 bases in between. Germline lookup yields CDR1 MNHNS and CDR2 SASEGT. CDR3 sequence: CASSDTGTYEQYF. The CDR3 DNA is TGTGCCAGCAGTGACACAGGGACCTACGAGCAGTACTTC.

V and J are TRBV15 and TRBJ1-3; 7 nucleotides agree with TRBD1. The J segment lost 4 bases and the V segment lost 0 bases, leaving 6 bases of the junction unmatched. The CDR3 runs to 16 residues. Germline V gene data show CDR1 as LNHNV and CDR2 as YYDKDF (reference sequence). Here the CDR3 DNA reads TGTGCCACCAGCAGAGATCGAGGGGGCAAAGGAAACACCATATATTTT. Translated, it gives CATSRDRGGKGNTIYF. Full variable domain (outside the CDR3, taken from reference TRBV15 and TRBJ1-3): DAMVIQNPRYQVTQFGKPVTLSCSQTLNHNVMYWYQQKSSQAPKLLFHYYDKDFNNEADTPDNFQSRRPNTSFCFLDIRSPGLGDTAMYLCATSRDRGGKGNTIYFGEGSWLTVV.

This clone was seen a few times. This sequence joins TRBV25-1 and TRBJ1-2; a weak D match, TRBD1 (6 bases). The CDR3 sequence is 12 residues long. Trimming removed 4 bases from V and 7 bases from J, with 10 bases in between. Germline CDR1 reads MGHDK; CDR2 reads SYGVNS. The CDR3 region is CASSVTGRGYTF. The CDR3 DNA is TGTGCCAGCAGTGTCACAGGGCGTGGCTACACCTTC.

The chain couples TRBV10-3 to TRBJ2-5, with TRBD1 matching 7 bases. The germline V gene has CDR1 ENHRY and CDR2 SYGVKD. The CDR3 runs to 13 residues. The ends lost 6 bases at V and 4 bases at J; junction bases unmatched: 5. CDR3 in DNA: TGTGCCATCAGGAGACAGGGTGCAGAGACCCAGTACTTC. Encoded protein: CAIRRQGAETQYF.

The chain recombines TRBV5-8 with TRBJ2-2; the D gene could be TRBD1 or TRBD2 (5 bases each). Per germline, CDR1 SGHTS and CDR2 YDEGEE. This CDR3 is 17 amino acids long. Trimming shortened V by 4 bases and J by 3 bases, and 19 bases separated the two germline ends. The CDR3 coding sequence is TGTGCCAGCAGCCCCTTAGGACGGGGCGCGGACACCGGGGAGCTGTTTTTT. This translates into CASSPLGRGADTGELFF. Full variable domain (outside the CDR3, taken from reference TRBV5-8 and TRBJ2-2): EAGVTQSPTHLIKTRGQQATLRCSPISGHTSVYWYQQALGLGLQFLLWYDEGEERNRGNFPPRFSGRQFPNYSSELNVNALELEDSALYLCASSPLGRGADTGELFFGEGSRLTVL.

The chain uses TRBV29-1 and TRBJ2-5; possibly TRBD2 for D (6 bases). The V gene lost 7 bases and the J gene lost 0 bases, with 9 bases spanning the gap. Germline V lookup: CDR1 SQVTM, CDR2 ANQGSEA. The CDR3 sequence is 12 residues long. The DNA for the CDR3 is TGCAGCGCCGGCGGGGACCAAGAGACCCAGTACTTC. Translation gives CSAGGDQETQYF. Together with reference TRBV29-1 and TRBJ2-5, the CDR3 gives the full variable domain: SAVISQKPSRDICQRGTSLTIQCQVDSQVTMMFWYRQQPGQSLTLIATANQGSEATYESGFVIDKFPISRPNLTFSTLTVSNMSPEDSSIYLCSAGGDQETQYFGPGTRLLVL.

J is TRBJ1-4 and V is TRBV4-1; D not resolved. This CDR3 is built from 15 residues. V lost 0 bases, J lost 0 bases, and 5 bases lay in between. CDR1 and CDR2 (germline): MGHRA, YSYEKL. The CDR3 sequence: CASSQEWATNEKLFF. In DNA, the CDR3 is TGCGCCAGCAGCCAAGAATGGGCAACTAATGAAAAACTGTTTTTT.

This clone has more than one count but fewer than ten. This sequence joins TRBV6-6 and TRBJ2-7, with TRBD1 identical over 7 bases. The CDR3 loop spans 13 amino acids. J gave up 3 bases and V 6 bases, and 5 bases lay outside the gene matches. The germline V gene has CDR1 MNHNY and CDR2 SVGAGI (reference sequence). In DNA, the CDR3 is TGTGCCAGCAGCCTCCGGGACAGCTACGAGCAGTACTTC. Its translation is CASSLRDSYEQYF.

This clone was counted once. V usage is TRBV15 and J usage is TRBJ2-2; weak D call: TRBD1 (6 bases). Germline CDR1 reads LNHNV; CDR2 reads YYDKDF (reference sequence). The CDR3 is 17 amino acids. Trimming removed 0 bases from V and 1 base from J, with 12 bases in between. The DNA for the CDR3 is TGTGCCACCAGCAGAGATAGGCCGGGACAGAACACCGGGGAGCTGTTTTTT. Amino acid sequence: CATSRDRPGQNTGELFF.